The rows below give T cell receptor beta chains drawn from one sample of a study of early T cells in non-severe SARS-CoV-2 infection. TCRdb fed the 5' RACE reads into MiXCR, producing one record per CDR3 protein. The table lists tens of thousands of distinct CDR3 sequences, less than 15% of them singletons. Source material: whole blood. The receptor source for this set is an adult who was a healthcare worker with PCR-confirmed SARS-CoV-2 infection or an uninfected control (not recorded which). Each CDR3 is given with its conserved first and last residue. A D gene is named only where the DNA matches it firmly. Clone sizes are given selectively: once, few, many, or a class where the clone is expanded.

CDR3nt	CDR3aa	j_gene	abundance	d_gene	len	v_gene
TGTGCCTGGATGGGACTAGCGGGGGCCAACACCGGGGAGCTGTTTTTT	CAWMGLAGANTGELFF	TRBJ2-2	NA	TRBD2	16	TRBV30
TGTGCCAGCAGCTTAGTGACTATTTCTTACAATGAGCAGTTCTTC	CASSLVTISYNEQFF	TRBJ2-1	few	NA	15	TRBV7-9
TGTGCCAGCAGTTTCCTACGGATTGACAATTCACCCCTCCACTTT	CASSFLRIDNSPLHF	TRBJ1-6	NA	NA	15	TRBV27
TGTGCCATCAGTGACCCCGGACTAGCTAAAGAGACCCAGTACTTC	CAISDPGLAKETQYF	TRBJ2-5	many	TRBD2	15	TRBV10-3
TGTGCCAGCAGCCATGAGAGGGAGGAGCAGTTCTTC	CASSHEREEQFF	TRBJ2-1	NA	NA	12	TRBV3-1
TGCAGTGCTAGAGATAGTCAGGGTGTCTCCGAGCAGTACTTC	CSARDSQGVSEQYF	TRBJ2-7	many	NA	14	TRBV20-1
TGCGCCAGCAGCCCGGCCGGCTCCTTGGGAGATACGCAGTATTTT	CASSPAGSLGDTQYF	TRBJ2-3	few	NA	15	TRBV5-1
TGTGCCAGCAGCTTAGAAGTTCCACGCTCCTATGGCTACACCTTC	CASSLEVPRSYGYTF	TRBJ1-2	few	NA	15	TRBV7-2
TGTGCCAGCAGTATTAGCCCCCCGCAGGGAAGCACTGAAGCTTTCTTT	CASSISPPQGSTEAFF	TRBJ1-1	NA	NA	16	TRBV27
TGCAGTGCTCGACAGGGGAGGGCCAAAAACATTCAGTACTTC	CSARQGRAKNIQYF	TRBJ2-4	few	TRBD1	14	TRBV20-1
TGCAGCGCTGAATCCGGGACACACTACGAGCAGTACTTC	CSAESGTHYEQYF	TRBJ2-7	many	NA	13	TRBV29-1